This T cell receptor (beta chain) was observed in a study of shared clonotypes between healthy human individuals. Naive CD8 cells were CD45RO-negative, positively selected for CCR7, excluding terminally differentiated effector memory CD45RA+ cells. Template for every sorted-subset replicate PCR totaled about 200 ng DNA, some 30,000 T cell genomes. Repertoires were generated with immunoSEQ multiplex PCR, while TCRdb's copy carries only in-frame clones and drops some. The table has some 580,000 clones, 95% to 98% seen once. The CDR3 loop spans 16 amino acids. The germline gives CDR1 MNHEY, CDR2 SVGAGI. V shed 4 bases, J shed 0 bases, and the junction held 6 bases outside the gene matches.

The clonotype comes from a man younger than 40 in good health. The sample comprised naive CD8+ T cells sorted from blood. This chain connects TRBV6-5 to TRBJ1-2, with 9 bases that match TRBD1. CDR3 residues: CASSWTGAIANYGYTF. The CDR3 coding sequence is TGTGCCAGCAGTTGGACAGGGGCTATAGCTAACTATGGCTACACCTTC.